This entry lists 5 T cell receptor beta chains sequenced from one sample in a study of T cell changes during pregnancy in multiple sclerosis. Profiled with immunoSEQ multiplex PCR; TCRdb holds only in-frame clones, not every one. Found here are approximately 44,000 clones, 91% of them singletons; the top ten hold around 0.8%. Source: CD4+ T cells from peripheral blood mononuclear cells, taken before pregnancy. These receptor sequences come from a female donor with multiple sclerosis, enrolled in a pregnancy study.

The rearrangement links TRBV7-2 to TRBJ2-7; no clear D gene. Trimming left V 1 base short and J 1 base short, with 5 bases between. CDR1 SGHTA and CDR2 FQGNSA come from the germline V gene. This CDR3 has 13 amino acids. CDR3 in DNA: TGTGCCAGCAGCTTAGGGAGATCCTACGAGCAGTACTTC. It translates to CASSLGRSYEQYF.

V usage is TRBV7-3 and J usage is TRBJ2-1; 10 nucleotides agree with TRBD2. Trimming removed 2 bases from V and 7 bases from J; junction bases left unmatched: 8. CDR3 length equals 16 residues. CDR1 and CDR2 from the germline V gene are SGHTA and FQGTGA. CDR3 in amino acids: CASSLYGSGGSNEQFF. DNA for the CDR3: TGTGCCAGCAGCTTATATGGTAGCGGGGGGTCGAATGAGCAGTTCTTC.

This sequence joins TRBV30 and TRBJ2-7, with D uncertain. V was shortened by 7 bases and J by 7 bases, with 5 bases between the two germline ends. CDR1 is GTSNPN, CDR2 SVGIG, per germline (reference sequence). The CDR3 covers 8 residues. CDR3 nucleotide sequence: TGTGCCTTCGTTGAGCAGTACTTC. It translates to CAFVEQYF.

The chain joins TRBV18 to TRBJ1-1, with D possibly being TRBD1 (6 bases). The germline CDR1 and CDR2 sequences are KGHSH and LQKENI. The CDR3 totals 15 residues. Trimming cost V 5 bases and J 5 bases, with 18 bases left between them. CDR3 coding DNA: TGTGCCAGCTCAACTACCATAGGACAGACTACTGAAGCTTTCTTT. As protein: CASSTTIGQTTEAFF.

The V and J genes are TRBV11-2 and TRBJ2-2; 9 nucleotides match TRBD2. The J segment lost 7 bases and the V segment lost 5 bases, leaving 14 bases of the junction unmatched. Germline CDR1 and CDR2: SGHAT and FQNNGV. CDR3 length: 17 amino acids. In DNA form, the CDR3 reads TGTGCCAGCAGCCCCCGCCTGAGCGGGGGGTCTGACGGGGAGCTGTTTTTT. This translates into CASSPRLSGGSDGELFF.